The 5 T cell receptor beta chains given below trace back to one sample, sequenced in a study of cytomegalovirus exposure and HLA in healthy donors. Using immunoSEQ multiplex PCR, the repertoire was profiled, and TCRdb retains in-frame clones only, with some absent. Among 110,000 or so clones, 70% to 90% were seen once, and the ten largest hold 4% to 5.5%. Specimen: PBMCs. These receptor sequences come from a man aged 18 to 30 in good health and CMV-seropositive.

The J gene is TRBJ1-5, the V gene TRBV5-8, with D possibly being TRBD1 (5 bases). Germline CDR1 is SGHTS and CDR2 is YDEGEE. The CDR3 is 16 amino acids. Trimming took 2 bases from V and 2 from J, leaving 14 bases between them. The CDR3 sequence is CASSFGRGNGNQPQHF. CDR3 coding DNA: TGTGCCAGCAGCTTTGGGAGGGGAAATGGCAATCAGCCCCAGCATTTT. The full variable domain, rest sourced from reference TRBV5-8 and TRBJ1-5, is EAGVTQSPTHLIKTRGQQATLRCSPISGHTSVYWYQQALGLGLQFLLWYDEGEERNRGNFPPRFSGRQFPNYSSELNVNALELEDSALYLCASSFGRGNGNQPQHFGDGTRLSIL.

This chain connects TRBV5-4 to TRBJ2-7, with D unclear. Germline loops: CDR1 SGHNT, CDR2 YYREEE (reference sequence). V gave up 3 bases and J gave up 4 bases, with 11 bases separating them. This CDR3 region has 13 residues. For the CDR3, the DNA is TGTGCCAGCAGCTCAGCAGACTCTTACGAGCAGTACTTC. Translating gives CASSSADSYEQYF.

The chain's CDR3 is CASSEAIRVSNQPQHF. The CDR3 nucleotides are TGTGCCAGCAGTGAAGCGATCAGGGTGAGCAATCAGCCCCAGCATTTT. V usage is TRBV2 and J usage is TRBJ1-5; D is possibly TRBD1 (5 bases). With 0 bases removed from V and 1 base from J, the gap between germline ends came to 10 bases. Germline assignment: CDR1 SNHLY and CDR2 FYNNEI. CDR3 size: 16 residues.

The chain employs TRBV11-2 and TRBJ1-1, with D unresolved. CDR1 and CDR2 from the germline V gene are SGHAT and FQNNGV. The CDR3 consists of 13 residues. Deletions cut 4 bases from V and 3 bases from J, with 9 bases between. The CDR3 DNA follows: TGTGCCAGCAGCTCAGTCATTGACACTGAAGCTTTCTTT. This gives the protein CASSSVIDTEAFF. Using reference TRBV11-2 and TRBJ1-1 for the parts outside the CDR3, the full variable domain is EAGVAQSPRYKIIEKRQSVAFWCNPISGHATLYWYQQILGQGPKLLIQFQNNGVVDDSQLPKDRFSAERLKGVDSTLKIQPAKLEDSAVYLCASSSVIDTEAFFGQGTRLTVV.

The chain employs TRBV5-5 and TRBJ2-7, with no clear D. V was cut by 1 base and J by 2 bases, with 10 bases left in between. CDR1 and CDR2 from the germline V gene are SGHKS and YYEKEE (reference sequence). The CDR3 runs 14 residues. This chain's CDR3 is CASSLRAITYEQYF. The CDR3 region has the DNA TGTGCCAGCAGCTTGAGAGCAATTACCTACGAGCAGTACTTC. The full variable domain, rest sourced from reference TRBV5-5 and TRBJ2-7, is DAGVTQSPTHLIKTRGQQVTLRCSPISGHKSVSWYQQVLGQGPQFIFQYYEKEERGRGNFPDRFSARQFPNYSSELNVNALLLGDSALYLCASSLRAITYEQYFGPGTRLTVT.